This TCR beta chain was obtained from a study of cytomegalovirus exposure and HLA in healthy donors. Study context: Most genotyped donors, roughly 83% of 398, had Caucasian-associated genetic ancestry. Regarding the study as a whole: Among the most significant clusters, several appeared linked to common viral pathogens in a later analysis.

CDR1 MNHEY and CDR2 SVGAGI come from the germline V gene. CDR3 size: 14 residues. Trimming took off 6 bases at V and 10 bases at J, with 16 bases between the two ends. Comment on this clone: Its antigen is not known. In the same sample, other DNA sequences code for this CDR3.

In the PCR, 60 Vbeta and 13 Jbeta primers were used. Measured with immunoSEQ multiplex PCR; TCRdb has only the in-frame clones, and not every one. This sample contains approximately 110,000 clones. The chain couples TRBV6-5 to TRBJ1-6; unclear D gene. The specimen sequenced was PBMCs. This clonotype was obtained from a man aged 30 to 39 in good health and CMV-seronegative. The chain's CDR3 is CASRRDSTGSPLHF. The CDR3 coding sequence is TGTGCCAGCAGACGCGACTCTACTGGCTCACCCCTCCACTTT.